This TCR beta chain was captured by sequencing in a study of blood T cells in healthy people across ages. Turning to the study itself: Per every two T cells, about one barcoded beta molecule was captured by template switching.

The CDR3 has 15 amino acids. A second roughly 7 to 11 cycle PCR used barcoded and J-beta primers. TCRdb reprocessed the 5' RACE reads with MiXCR, giving one entry per CDR3 protein. The table lists roughly 650,000 distinct CDR3 sequences, about 30% of them singletons. Regarding this clonotype: Its antigen is unknown. The junction departs from germline at one end; a sequencing error may be responsible.

Study outcomes and limitations: Among T cells, TCR beta diversity per million cells dropped roughly linearly as age rose.

The clonotype originates from a woman older than 75 in good health. Input material: blood. J is TRBJ2-3 and V is TRBV12-3 or TRBV12-4; D is perhaps TRBD2 (5 bases). The CDR3 spells CASSQADVRADMQYF. The CDR3 coding sequence is TGTGCCAGCAGCCAAGCGGACGTGAGAGCAGATATGCAGTATTTT.